Each of the 19 T cell receptor beta chains below was sequenced from the same sample in a study of blood T cell repertoires in COVID-19. The method was immunoSEQ multiplex PCR; TCRdb's version includes in-frame clones alone and lacks a portion of them. The sample yields over 85,000 clones, 88% seen once. Sequences were obtained from peripheral blood. The receptors shown here come from a woman older than 75 with active COVID-19.

V and J are TRBV3-1 (or the pseudogene TRBV3-2) and TRBJ2-1, with D perhaps matching TRBD2 (6 bases). V lost 4 bases and J lost 3, with 7 bases in between. The CDR3 length is 13 residues. Germline V lookup: CDR1 LGHDT, CDR2 YNNKEL (reference sequence). Written as DNA, the CDR3 is TGTGCCAGCAGCCCGGGACTCTACAATGAGCAGTTCTTC. Amino acid sequence: CASSPGLYNEQFF.

The J gene is TRBJ2-1, the V gene TRBV7-3; 10 nucleotides match TRBD2. J was trimmed by 0 bases and V by 5 bases; bases with no gene match: 13. The CDR3 runs 19 residues. Germline V gene lookup returns CDR1 SGHTA and CDR2 FQGTGA. This chain's CDR3 is CASSLTAGLASSSYNEQFF. The CDR3 DNA reads as TGTGCCAGCAGCCTTACGGCGGGACTAGCGTCGAGCTCCTACAATGAGCAGTTCTTC.

The CDR3: CASSLGELATNTGELFF. The DNA for the CDR3 is TGTGCCAGCAGCTTAGGAGAGCTAGCGACCAACACCGGGGAGCTGTTTTTT. This sequence joins TRBV11-3 and TRBJ2-2; D is perhaps TRBD2 (6 bases). Germline CDR1 is SGHNT and CDR2 is YENEEA. This CDR3 region has 17 residues. The V end lost 1 base, the J end lost 2 bases, and 14 bases lay between the germline ends.

The chain uses TRBV18 and TRBJ2-6, with D uncertain. The length of the CDR3 is 15 residues. Between the trimmed V and J ends, which lost 2 bases and 1 base, there was a span of 6 bases. CDR1 is KGHSH, CDR2 LQKENI, per germline. This CDR3 is CASSPERSGANVLTF. The DNA of the CDR3 is TGTGCCAGCTCACCAGAGAGGTCTGGGGCCAACGTCCTGACTTTC.

CDR3 DNA: TGCAGCGTTGCCCACGGCAGGGGGCAGTACGAGCAGTACTTC. Protein product: CSVAHGRGQYEQYF. The chain uses TRBV29-1 and TRBJ2-7; 8 bases are a match to TRBD1. Germline trimming cut 4 bases from V and 4 bases from J; bases unmatched to any gene: 9. From germline, CDR1 is SQVTM and CDR2 ANQGSEA. There are 14 residues in the CDR3.

This chain joins TRBV6-5 and TRBJ2-7, with D possibly matching TRBD1 (5 bases). Germline V lookup: CDR1 MNHEY, CDR2 SVGAGI. The CDR3 has 14 residues. V was trimmed by 6 bases and J by 6 bases, leaving 18 bases between them. The CDR3 spells CASRLTDKGLEQYF. CDR3 sequence (DNA): TGTGCCAGCAGGTTGACAGATAAGGGCCTCGAGCAGTACTTC.

V gene TRBV6-2 or TRBV6-3 combines with J gene TRBJ2-4, with D hard to call. V was cut by 2 bases and J by 5 bases, with 7 bases left in between. The CDR3 is 13 amino acids. Germline V gene sequence: CDR1 MNHEY, CDR2 SVGEGT. The CDR3 bases are TGTGCCAGCAGTTACCCTCTAGAAAACATTCAGTACTTC. This sequence encodes CASSYPLENIQYF.

The chain employs TRBV28 and TRBJ2-7; D unclear. This CDR3 spans 14 amino acids. Trimming took off 6 bases at V and 0 bases at J, with 12 bases between the two ends. Germline V gives CDR1 MDHEN, CDR2 SYDVKM. The CDR3 bases are TGTGCCAGCAGCTCAACAGTTTTCTCCTACGAGCAGTACTTC. Encoded protein: CASSSTVFSYEQYF.

In its sample, this clone was seen once. The chain has TRBV9 and TRBJ2-5; 12 bases fit TRBD2. Germline V gene data show CDR1 as SGDLS and CDR2 as YYNGEE. The CDR3 contains 19 residues. J lost 5 bases, V lost 2 bases, and 16 bases had no gene match. The DNA for the CDR3 is TGTGCCAGCAGCGTGGACATCCTAGCGGGAGGGCCAAAGGGGGAGACCCAGTACTTC. Translated, it gives CASSVDILAGGPKGETQYF. Full variable domain (missing parts from reference TRBV9 and TRBJ2-5): DSGVTQTPKHLITATGQRVTLRCSPRSGDLSVYWYQQSLDQGLQFLIQYYNGEERAKGNILERFSAQQFPDLHSELNLSSLELGDSALYFCASSVDILAGGPKGETQYFGPGTRLLVL.

The rearrangement links TRBV6-2 or TRBV6-3 to TRBJ2-5, with 7 bases identical to TRBD1. CDR3 size: 15 residues. CDR1 and CDR2 (germline): MNHEY, SVGEGT. Unmatched junction bases numbered 12, after V lost 6 bases and J lost 5 bases. The DNA of the CDR3 is TGTGCCAGCAGCCCCGACAGGGTATTAGGGGAGACCCAGTACTTC. Encoded protein: CASSPDRVLGETQYF.

V and J are TRBV19 and TRBJ1-2; D possibly corresponds to TRBD1 (6 bases). The germline CDR1 and CDR2 sequences are LNHDA and SQIVND (reference sequence). Trimming left V 6 bases short and J 8 bases short, with 16 bases between. This CDR3 comprises 13 residues. The CDR3 spells CASSHGTDRGYTF. As DNA, the CDR3 is TGTGCCAGTAGCCATGGGACCGACAGGGGCTACACCTTC.

V usage is TRBV7-9 and J usage is TRBJ2-7; TRBD1 might be the D (5 bases). The CDR3 is made up of 14 amino acids. Trimming stripped 3 bases from V and 5 bases from J, with 14 bases between. CDR1 and CDR2 from the germline V gene are SEHNR and FQNEAQ (reference sequence). CDR3 sequence (DNA): TGTGCCAGCAGCTTTGTCCAGGGTTCCCACGAGCAGTACTTC. This sequence encodes CASSFVQGSHEQYF.

V usage is TRBV29-1 and J usage is TRBJ1-2; D gene unclear. Germline V lookup: CDR1 SQVTM, CDR2 ANQGSEA. The CDR3 loop spans 11 amino acids. Trimming removed 4 bases at V and 4 bases at J, with 7 bases between. DNA for the CDR3: TGCAGCGTTGCTGCAGGCTATGGCTACACCTTC. This sequence encodes CSVAAGYGYTF.

Here the CDR3 reads CASSYRGARRDTEAFF. In DNA form, the CDR3 reads TGTGCCAGCAGCTACAGGGGGGCGAGAAGGGACACTGAAGCTTTCTTT. The chain couples TRBV14 to TRBJ1-1, with 8 positions matching TRBD1. The germline V gene encodes CDR1 SGHDN and CDR2 FVKESK. Trimming removed 5 bases from V and 3 bases from J; junction bases left unmatched: 11. This CDR3 has 16 amino acids.

This clone was counted a single time. V gene TRBV13 combines with J gene TRBJ2-3; TRBD1 aligns across 7 bases. The length of the CDR3 is 15 residues. V shed 0 bases and J 3 bases; nucleotides not matched to a gene: 3. The V gene's germline CDR1 is PRHDT and CDR2 FYEKMQ (reference sequence). The CDR3 bases are TGTGCCAGCAGCTTAGGGGCAGGGGGAACAGATACGCAGTATTTT. As protein: CASSLGAGGTDTQYF.

The chain recombines TRBV7-2 with TRBJ2-7; no reliable D call. Germline V lookup: CDR1 SGHTA, CDR2 FQGNSA. The length of the CDR3 is 14 residues. The V and J ends lost 1 base and 7 bases respectively, with 14 bases between them. CDR3 residues: CASSLGYRGREQYF. The CDR3 DNA follows: TGTGCCAGCAGCTTAGGGTACCGAGGAAGGGAGCAGTACTTC.

V usage is TRBV25-1 and J usage is TRBJ2-5; 8 bases align to TRBD1. V was clipped by 4 bases and J by 4 bases; unmatched bases: 5. CDR3 length: 14 residues. CDR1 is MGHDK, CDR2 SYGVNS, per germline. CDR3 sequence: CASSGTGGGETQYF. The CDR3 DNA sequence: TGTGCCAGCAGTGGTACAGGGGGAGGAGAGACCCAGTACTTC.

This clone was picked up one time. The J gene is TRBJ1-1, the V gene TRBV28; the D gene is possibly TRBD1 (5 bases). V lost 6 bases, J lost 5 bases, and 19 bases lay in between. The CDR3 runs to 15 residues. The germline V gene has CDR1 MDHEN and CDR2 SYDVKM. The CDR3 loop reads CASSRPRVSRTEAFF. The CDR3 DNA is TGTGCCAGCAGCCGCCCCAGGGTCTCAAGGACTGAAGCTTTCTTT.

The chain combines TRBV28 with TRBJ2-1; 10 bases are shared with TRBD2. V was clipped by 7 bases and J by 7 bases; unmatched bases: 10. CDR3 size: 15 residues. Per germline, CDR1 MDHEN and CDR2 SYDVKM. As DNA, the CDR3 is TGTGCCAGCAACCAACCTAGCGGGAGAGGGAATGAGCAGTTCTTC. Translating it yields CASNQPSGRGNEQFF.